A single sample is the source of the 15 T cell receptor beta chains below, sequenced in a study of cytomegalovirus exposure and HLA in healthy donors. The PCR had 60 Vbeta and 13 Jbeta primers. TCRdb's copy holds only in-frame clones and misses some; the assay was immunoSEQ multiplex PCR. Among some 160,000 clones listed, 78% were seen once. The sequencing sample was made of PBMCs. The receptors stem from a male donor in good health and CMV-seronegative.

The table lists this clone with a few counts. The chain recombines TRBV25-1 with TRBJ1-2; D remains unclear. Germline V gene data show CDR1 as MGHDK and CDR2 as SYGVNS. The CDR3 contains 11 residues. Trimming removed 3 bases at V and 8 bases at J, with 7 bases between. The CDR3: CASSDPRGYTF. CDR3 nucleotide sequence: TGTGCCAGCAGTGACCCCAGGGGCTACACCTTC.

Here the CDR3 DNA reads TGTGCCAGCAGCAGAACAGGGGGCGCCGAGACCCAGTACTTC. Translated, it gives CASSRTGGAETQYF. V gene TRBV5-8 combines with J gene TRBJ2-5; 9 bases align to TRBD1. CDR1 SGHTS and CDR2 YDEGEE come from the germline V gene. The trim removed 4 bases at V and 5 bases at J, leaving 6 bases unmatched. CDR3 length: 14 residues.

This sequence joins TRBV29-1 and TRBJ1-6, with TRBD1 as a possible D gene (6 bases). Germline-derived CDR1 and CDR2 are SQVTM and ANQGSEA. This CDR3 comprises 13 residues. Trimming took off 5 bases at V and 8 bases at J, with 13 bases between the two ends. CDR3 DNA sequence: TGCAGCGTTTCACAGGGCTACTATTCACCCCTCCACTTT. It specifies CSVSQGYYSPLHF.

This rearrangement joins TRBV4-3 to TRBJ2-5, with D possibly matching TRBD2 (5 bases). Germline CDR1 and CDR2: LGHNA and YSLEER. CDR3 length equals 15 residues. Trimming took 4 bases from V and 3 from J, leaving 15 bases between them. In DNA form, the CDR3 reads TGCGCCAGCAGCCCAAAGGACTCGGGCGAAGAGACCCAGTACTTC. It specifies CASSPKDSGEETQYF.

The chain has TRBV5-5 and TRBJ2-7; 7 bases map to TRBD1. Germline CDR1 and CDR2: SGHKS and YYEKEE (reference sequence). Losses at the gene ends were 3 bases for V and 1 base for J; bases not matched to a gene: 7. The CDR3 consists of 15 residues. The CDR3, as DNA: TGTGCCAGCAGCTCGGGACAGAGTTATTCCTACGAGCAGTACTTC. Amino acid sequence: CASSSGQSYSYEQYF.

This chain links TRBV7-2 with TRBJ2-7; D is undetermined. Germline CDR1 and CDR2: SGHTA and FQGNSA. V lost 3 bases, J lost 2 bases, and 11 bases lay in between. CDR3 length: 14 amino acids. CDR3 region: CASSFSPGTYEQYF. For the CDR3, the DNA is TGTGCCAGCAGCTTCTCCCCGGGTACCTACGAGCAGTACTTC. Looking up the rest from reference TRBV7-2 and TRBJ2-7 gives the full variable domain: GAGVSQSPSNKVTEKGKDVELRCDPISGHTALYWYRQSLGQGLEFLIYFQGNSAPDKSGLPSDRFSAERTGGSVSTLTIQRTQQEDSAVYLCASSFSPGTYEQYFGPGTRLTVT.

CDR3 amino acids: CASSSSTGGETQYF. The CDR3 DNA is TGTGCCAGCAGCTCCTCGACGGGGGGAGAGACCCAGTACTTC. The J gene is TRBJ2-5, the V gene TRBV11-2; TRBD2 matches at 7 bases. CDR1 SGHAT and CDR2 FQNNGV come from the germline V gene. The J segment lost 4 bases and the V segment lost 4 bases, leaving 6 bases of the junction unmatched. The CDR3 has 14 amino acids. The full variable domain, completed using reference TRBV11-2 and TRBJ2-5, is EAGVAQSPRYKIIEKRQSVAFWCNPISGHATLYWYQQILGQGPKLLIQFQNNGVVDDSQLPKDRFSAERLKGVDSTLKIQPAKLEDSAVYLCASSSSTGGETQYFGPGTRLLVL.

The chain employs TRBV4-3 and TRBJ1-6; possible D gene TRBD1, 5 bases. Germline-derived CDR1 and CDR2 are LGHNA and YSLEER. Trimming took 1 base from V and 10 from J, leaving 17 bases between them. The CDR3 spans 16 residues. CDR3 in amino acids: CASSQGGRQGESPLHF. DNA of the CDR3: TGCGCCAGCAGCCAAGGAGGTCGGCAGGGCGAATCACCCCTCCACTTT.

J is TRBJ2-3 and V is TRBV5-4, with 8 bases identical to TRBD2. The CDR3 consists of 15 residues. The trim removed 1 base at V and 6 bases at J, leaving 7 bases unmatched. Germline values: CDR1 SGHNT, CDR2 YYREEE (reference sequence). Here the CDR3 DNA reads TGTGCCAGCAGCTTGAGAGCGGGAGAGGCCGATACGCAGTATTTT. Translating it yields CASSLRAGEADTQYF.

This clone has only a few counts. The CDR3 DNA follows: TGTGCCAGCAGCTTAGGGATACAGGGTCCTATCTATGGCTACACCTTC. Translated, it gives CASSLGIQGPIYGYTF. The chain uses TRBV7-9 and TRBJ1-2; tentatively, D is TRBD1 (6 bases). Trimming removed 1 base at V and 4 bases at J, with 16 bases between. This CDR3 contains 16 residues. Germline CDR1 is SEHNR and CDR2 is FQNEAQ (reference sequence).

The rearrangement links TRBV5-1 to TRBJ1-1; maybe TRBD1 (6 bases). Germline CDR1 and CDR2: SGHRS and YFSETQ. V was clipped by 8 bases and J by 0 bases, with 14 bases between them. The length of the CDR3 is 14 residues. Here the CDR3 DNA reads TGCGCCAGTAAGACCGGACAGATGAACACTGAAGCTTTCTTT. Its protein product is CASKTGQMNTEAFF.

The J gene is TRBJ1-3, the V gene TRBV5-1; D not resolved. The V gene's germline CDR1 is SGHRS and CDR2 YFSETQ. V lost 2 bases and J lost 0, with 6 bases in between. The CDR3 loop spans 14 amino acids. The CDR3 reads CASSFGYSGNTIYF. The DNA for the CDR3 is TGCGCCAGCAGCTTCGGTTACTCTGGAAACACCATATATTTT.

This clone has just one count. V gene TRBV9 combines with J gene TRBJ1-5; 7 nucleotides line up with TRBD1. After removal of 4 bases from V and 6 bases from J, the junction contained 7 bases not matched to a gene. Germline V gene data show CDR1 as SGDLS and CDR2 as YYNGEE. The CDR3 runs 14 residues. The CDR3 reads CASSKTGTAQPQHF. In nucleotides, the CDR3 is TGTGCCAGCAGCAAAACCGGGACAGCTCAGCCCCAGCATTTT.

Remarks on this clone: One end of the junction fails to match germline, which may point to a read error. The rearrangement joins TRBV5-1 to TRBJ2-5; D might be TRBD1 (5 bases). TRBJ2-7 explains the end of the DNA better; the J call may be wrong. Germline values: CDR1 SGHRS, CDR2 YFSETQ. The CDR3 has 13 amino acids. DNA of the CDR3: TGCGCCAGCAGCACAGGACCCTCCGACGAGCAGTACTTC. Protein sequence: CASSTGPSDEQYF.

The chain employs TRBV29-1 and TRBJ2-3, with TRBD2 matching 9 bases. Germline trimming cut 0 bases from V and 0 bases from J; bases unmatched to any gene: 10. Germline V gene lookup returns CDR1 SQVTM and CDR2 ANQGSEA. CDR3 length equals 18 residues. DNA of the CDR3: TGCAGCGTTGAAGATCCTGTTAGCGGGGGACCTAGCACAGATACGCAGTATTTT. Protein: CSVEDPVSGGPSTDTQYF.